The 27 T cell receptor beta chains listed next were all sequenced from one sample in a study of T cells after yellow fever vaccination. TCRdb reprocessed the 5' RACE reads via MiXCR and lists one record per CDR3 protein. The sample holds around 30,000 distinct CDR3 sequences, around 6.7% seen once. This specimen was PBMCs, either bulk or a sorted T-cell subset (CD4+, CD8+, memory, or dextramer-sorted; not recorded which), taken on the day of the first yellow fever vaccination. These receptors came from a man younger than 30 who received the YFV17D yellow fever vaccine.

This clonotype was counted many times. The CDR3 nucleotides read TGTGCCAGCAGCTTAGCTGGGGCTCAGAGCACTGAAGCTTTCTTT. The encoded protein is CASSLAGAQSTEAFF. The chain combines TRBV7-2 with TRBJ1-1, with D tentatively TRBD1 (5 bases). Germline CDR1 reads SGHTA; CDR2 reads FQGNSA. CDR3 size: 15 residues. The V end was cut by 0 bases, the J end by 4 bases, with 12 bases between. The whole variable domain, filled in from reference TRBV7-2 and TRBJ1-1, reads GAGVSQSPSNKVTEKGKDVELRCDPISGHTALYWYRQSLGQGLEFLIYFQGNSAPDKSGLPSDRFSAERTGGSVSTLTIQRTQQEDSAVYLCASSLAGAQSTEAFFGQGTRLTVV.

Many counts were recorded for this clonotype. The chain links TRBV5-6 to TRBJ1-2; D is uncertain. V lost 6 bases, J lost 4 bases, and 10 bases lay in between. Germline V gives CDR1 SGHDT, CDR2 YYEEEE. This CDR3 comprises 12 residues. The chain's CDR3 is CASTAYSYGYTF. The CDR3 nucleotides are TGTGCCAGCACCGCCTACTCCTATGGCTACACCTTC.

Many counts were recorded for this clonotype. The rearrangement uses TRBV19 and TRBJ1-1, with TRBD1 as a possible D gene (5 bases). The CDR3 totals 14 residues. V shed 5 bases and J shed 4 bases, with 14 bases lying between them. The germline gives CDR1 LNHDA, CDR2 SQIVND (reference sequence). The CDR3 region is CASSLRAGGTEAFF. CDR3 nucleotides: TGTGCCAGTAGTCTCCGCGCGGGGGGCACTGAAGCTTTCTTT.

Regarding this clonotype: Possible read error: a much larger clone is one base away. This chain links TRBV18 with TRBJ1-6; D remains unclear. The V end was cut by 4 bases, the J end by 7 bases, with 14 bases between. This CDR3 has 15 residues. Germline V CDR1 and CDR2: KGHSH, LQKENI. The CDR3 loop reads CASSQDELPNSPLHF. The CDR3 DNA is TGTGCCAGCTCACAGGACGAACTTCCGAATTCACCCCTCCACTTT.

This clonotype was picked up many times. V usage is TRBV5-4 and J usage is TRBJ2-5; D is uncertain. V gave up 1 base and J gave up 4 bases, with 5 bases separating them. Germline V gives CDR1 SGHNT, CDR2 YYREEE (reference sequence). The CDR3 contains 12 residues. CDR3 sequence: CASSLNIETQYF. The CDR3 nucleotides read TGTGCCAGCAGCTTGAATATAGAGACCCAGTACTTC. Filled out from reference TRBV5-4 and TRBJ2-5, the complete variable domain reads ETGVTQSPTHLIKTRGQQVTLRCSSQSGHNTVSWYQQALGQGPQFIFQYYREEENGRGNFPPRFSGLQFPNYSSELNVNALELDDSALYLCASSLNIETQYFGPGTRLLVL.

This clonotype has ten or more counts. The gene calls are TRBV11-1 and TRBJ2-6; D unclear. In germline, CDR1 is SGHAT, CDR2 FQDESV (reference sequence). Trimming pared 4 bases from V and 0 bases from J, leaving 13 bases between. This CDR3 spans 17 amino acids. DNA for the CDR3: TGTGCCAGCAGCTCCTTCCAGTACGGCTCTGGGGCCAACGTCCTGACTTTC. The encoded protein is CASSSFQYGSGANVLTF.

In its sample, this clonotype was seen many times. The CDR3, as DNA: TGCGCCAGCAGCTTGTCCCCAGGAATCAATCAGCCCCAGCATTTT. Amino acids: CASSLSPGINQPQHF. V usage is TRBV5-1 and J usage is TRBJ1-5; D remains unclear. Germline CDR1 reads SGHRS; CDR2 reads YFSETQ. The CDR3 length is 15 residues. Trimming took off 1 base at V and 3 bases at J, with 11 bases between the two ends.

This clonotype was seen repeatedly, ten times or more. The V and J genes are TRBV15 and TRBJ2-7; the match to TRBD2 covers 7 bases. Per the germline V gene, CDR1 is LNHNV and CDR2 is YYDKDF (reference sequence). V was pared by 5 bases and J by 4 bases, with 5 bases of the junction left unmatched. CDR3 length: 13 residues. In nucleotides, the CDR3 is TGTGCCACCAGCCTTCACGGGAGGTACGAGCAGTACGTC. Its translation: CATSLHGRYEQYV.

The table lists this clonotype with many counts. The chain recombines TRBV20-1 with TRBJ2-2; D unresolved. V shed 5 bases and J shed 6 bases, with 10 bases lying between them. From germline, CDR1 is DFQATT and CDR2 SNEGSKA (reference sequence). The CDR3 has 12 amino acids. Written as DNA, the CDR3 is TGCAGTGCTTTCTATACGGCCGGGGAGCTGTTTTTT. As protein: CSAFYTAGELFF.

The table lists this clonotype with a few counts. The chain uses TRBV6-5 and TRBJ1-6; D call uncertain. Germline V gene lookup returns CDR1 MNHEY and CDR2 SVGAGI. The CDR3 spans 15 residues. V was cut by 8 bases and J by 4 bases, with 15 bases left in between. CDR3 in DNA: TGTGCCAGCTCCCTTGAAAGAGGATATAATTCACCCCTCCACTTT. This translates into CASSLERGYNSPLHF.

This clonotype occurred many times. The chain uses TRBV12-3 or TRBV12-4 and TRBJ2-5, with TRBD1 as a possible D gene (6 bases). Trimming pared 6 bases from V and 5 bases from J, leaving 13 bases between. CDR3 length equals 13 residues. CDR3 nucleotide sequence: TGTGCCAGCAGCAACACTAGGGGGGAGACCCAGTACTTC. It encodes CASSNTRGETQYF.

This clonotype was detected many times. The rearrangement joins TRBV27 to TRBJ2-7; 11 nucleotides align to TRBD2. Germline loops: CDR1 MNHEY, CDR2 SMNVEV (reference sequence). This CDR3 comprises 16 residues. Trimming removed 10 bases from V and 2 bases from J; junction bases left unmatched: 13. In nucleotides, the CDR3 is TGTGCCACCCACCGCCTAGCGGGGGGCCGGACCTACGAGCAGTACTTC. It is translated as CATHRLAGGRTYEQYF.

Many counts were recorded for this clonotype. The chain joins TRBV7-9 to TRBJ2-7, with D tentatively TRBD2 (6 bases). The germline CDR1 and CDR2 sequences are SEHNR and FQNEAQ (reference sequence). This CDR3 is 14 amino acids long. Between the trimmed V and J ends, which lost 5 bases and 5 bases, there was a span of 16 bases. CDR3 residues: CASSLSGSQHEQYV. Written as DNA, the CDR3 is TGTGCCAGCAGCCTTAGCGGATCACAGCACGAGCAGTACGTC.

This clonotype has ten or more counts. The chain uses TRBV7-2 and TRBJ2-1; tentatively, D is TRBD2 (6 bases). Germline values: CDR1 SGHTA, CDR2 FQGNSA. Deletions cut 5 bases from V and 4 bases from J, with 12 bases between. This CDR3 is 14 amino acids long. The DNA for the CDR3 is TGTGCCAGCAGCCCGCCGGAGGGGTACAATGAGCAGTTCTTC. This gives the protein CASSPPEGYNEQFF.

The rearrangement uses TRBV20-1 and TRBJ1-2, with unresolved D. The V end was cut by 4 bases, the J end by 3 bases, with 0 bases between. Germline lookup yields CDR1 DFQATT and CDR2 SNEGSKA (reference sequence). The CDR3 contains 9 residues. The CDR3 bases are TGCAGTGCTAACTATGGCTACACCTTC. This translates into CSANYGYTF.

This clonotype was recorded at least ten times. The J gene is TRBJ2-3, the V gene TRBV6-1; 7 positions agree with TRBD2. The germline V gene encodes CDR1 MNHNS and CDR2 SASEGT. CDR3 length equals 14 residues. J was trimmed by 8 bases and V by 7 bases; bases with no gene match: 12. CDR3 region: CASIPGGGKGTQYF. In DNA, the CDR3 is TGTGCCAGCATCCCGGGGGGTGGGAAGGGTACGCAGTATTTT.

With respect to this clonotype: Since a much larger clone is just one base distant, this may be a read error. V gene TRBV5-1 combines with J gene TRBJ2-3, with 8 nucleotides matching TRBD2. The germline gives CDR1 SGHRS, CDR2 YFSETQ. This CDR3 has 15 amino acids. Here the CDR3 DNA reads TGCGACAGCAGCTCTGCGGGGGGCACCACAGATACGCAGTATTTT. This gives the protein CDSSSAGGTTDTQYF.

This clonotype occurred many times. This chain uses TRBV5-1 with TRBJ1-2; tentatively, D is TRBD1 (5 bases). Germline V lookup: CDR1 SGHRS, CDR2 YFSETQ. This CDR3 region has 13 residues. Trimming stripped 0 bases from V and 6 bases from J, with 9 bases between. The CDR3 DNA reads TGCGCCAGCAGCTTGGGTCAGGGTGATGGCTACACCTTC. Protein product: CASSLGQGDGYTF.

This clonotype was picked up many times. The CDR3 region has the DNA TGTGCCAGCAGCTTAGGGGACAGCCAACCCTACAATGAGCAGTTCTTC. Translation gives CASSLGDSQPYNEQFF. This chain joins TRBV7-8 and TRBJ2-1, with 7 bases that match TRBD1. CDR3 length: 16 residues. The germline gives CDR1 SGHVS, CDR2 FQNEAQ. V lost 1 base to trimming and J lost 2 bases; unmatched junction nucleotides: 5.

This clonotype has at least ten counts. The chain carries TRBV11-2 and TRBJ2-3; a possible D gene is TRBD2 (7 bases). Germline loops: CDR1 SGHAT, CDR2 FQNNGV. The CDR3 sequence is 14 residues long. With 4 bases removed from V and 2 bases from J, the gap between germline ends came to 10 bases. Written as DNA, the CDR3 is TGTGCCAGCAGCTGGGAGGGGGTCACAGATACGCAGTATTTT. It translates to CASSWEGVTDTQYF.

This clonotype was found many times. This chain's CDR3 is CASSLDRRVEMGELFF. The DNA of the CDR3 is TGTGCCAGCAGCTTAGATCGCCGGGTAGAGATGGGGGAGCTGTTTTTT. The chain is built from TRBV11-2 and TRBJ2-2; D is ambiguous. Per germline, CDR1 SGHAT and CDR2 FQNNGV. The CDR3 totals 16 residues. The V and J ends lost 0 bases and 8 bases respectively, with 16 bases between them.

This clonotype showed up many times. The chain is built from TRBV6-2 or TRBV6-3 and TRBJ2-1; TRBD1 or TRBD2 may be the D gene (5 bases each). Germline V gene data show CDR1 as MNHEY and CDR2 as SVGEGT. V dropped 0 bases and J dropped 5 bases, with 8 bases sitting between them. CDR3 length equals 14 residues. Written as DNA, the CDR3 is TGTGCCAGCAGTTACTCGGGACCCAACAATGAGCAGTTCTTC. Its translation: CASSYSGPNNEQFF.

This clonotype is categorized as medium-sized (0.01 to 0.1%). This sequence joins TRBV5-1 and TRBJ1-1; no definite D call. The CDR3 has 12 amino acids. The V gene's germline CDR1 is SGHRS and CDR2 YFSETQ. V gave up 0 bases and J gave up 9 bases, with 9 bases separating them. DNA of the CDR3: TGCGCCAGCAGCTTGGAAGGACCCCAAGCTTTCTTT. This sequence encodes CASSLEGPQAFF. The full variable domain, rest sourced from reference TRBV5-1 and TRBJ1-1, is KAGVTQTPRYLIKTRGQQVTLSCSPISGHRSVSWYQQTPGQGLQFLFEYFSETQRNKGNFPGRFSGRQFSNSRSEMNVSTLELGDSALYLCASSLEGPQAFFGQGTRLTVV.

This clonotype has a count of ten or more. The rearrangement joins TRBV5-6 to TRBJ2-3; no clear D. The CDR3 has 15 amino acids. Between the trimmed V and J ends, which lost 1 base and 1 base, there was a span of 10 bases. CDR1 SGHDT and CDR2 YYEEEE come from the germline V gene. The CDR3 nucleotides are TGTGCCAGCAGCTTGTATTTGACCGGCACAGATACGCAGTATTTT. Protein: CASSLYLTGTDTQYF.

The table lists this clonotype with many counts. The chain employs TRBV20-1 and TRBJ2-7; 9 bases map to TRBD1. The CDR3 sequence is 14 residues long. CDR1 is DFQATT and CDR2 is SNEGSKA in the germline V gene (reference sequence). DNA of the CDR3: TGCAGCGTTATGCGACAGGGGGTCTCCTACGAGCAGTACTTC. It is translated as CSVMRQGVSYEQYF.

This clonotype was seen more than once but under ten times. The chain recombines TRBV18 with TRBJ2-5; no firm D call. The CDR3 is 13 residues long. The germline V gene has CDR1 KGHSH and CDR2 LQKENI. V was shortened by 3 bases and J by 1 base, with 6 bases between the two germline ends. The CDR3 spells CASSPDLQETQYF. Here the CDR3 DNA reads TGTGCCAGCTCACCGGACCTCCAAGAGACCCAGTACTTC.

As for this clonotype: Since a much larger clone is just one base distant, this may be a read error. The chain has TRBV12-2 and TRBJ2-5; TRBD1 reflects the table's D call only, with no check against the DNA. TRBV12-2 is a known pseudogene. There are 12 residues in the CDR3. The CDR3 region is CARRLQGETQYF. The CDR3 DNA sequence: TGTGCACGTCGCTTACAGGGAGAGACCCAGTACTTC.